Below, one T cell receptor (beta chain) is given with its context. The sequence runs out 3 residues before the end of the CDR3; the remainder is reconstructed from the germline J gene. Using immunoSEQ multiplex PCR, the repertoire was profiled, and TCRdb retains in-frame clones only, with some absent. Its table lists 25,000 to 35,000 clones. These data are taken from a study of T cells in women clearing cervical HPV infection. Germline V lookup: CDR1 DFQATT, CDR2 SNEGSKA (reference sequence). The ends lost 3 bases at V and 3 bases at J; junction bases unmatched: 1. The CDR3 is 14 amino acids. This chain joins TRBV20-1 and TRBJ2-1; TRBD2 matches 11 bases. The TCR originated in a woman between 18 and 70 years old with a cervical HPV16 infection that either progressed to CIN3+ or cleared (not recorded which). Sequenced sample: blood buffy coat. The CDR3 region is CSARGLADYNEQFF. Incomplete CDR3 DNA: TGCAGTGCTAGGGGACTAGCGGACTACAATGAG.